The clone carrying this T cell receptor (beta chain) was seen more than once but under ten times. The source of the sample is a study of blood T cell repertoires in COVID-19. Study-level background: COVID-19 samples, acute and convalescent, were from the United States, Italy and Spain. PBMCs, B-cell-depleted T cells, or T cells were the source of the cDNA or gDNA that made up the material.

This CDR3 has 14 residues. Trimming took 5 bases from V and 6 from J, leaving 11 bases between them. Germline V gene sequence: CDR1 KGHSH, CDR2 LQKENI. In the study's own analysis: The authors estimated nucleated cell counts from reference gene primer amplification. The table came from immunoSEQ multiplex PCR; TCRdb's copy has only in-frame clones and leaves some out. Clone size and V and J calls were adopted from that table, with D and trimming inferred from the DNA. The profile shows under 200,000 clones, 85% of them singletons. The sequence was collected from an elderly woman with acute or convalescent COVID-19. V usage is TRBV18 and J usage is TRBJ1-6; D gene unclear. Input material: peripheral blood. As DNA, the CDR3 is TGTGCCAGCTCATCGTACAACCTTAATTCACCCCTCCACTTT. Its protein product is CASSSYNLNSPLHF. The variable domain in full, with the rest retrieved from reference TRBV18 and TRBJ1-6, is NAGVMQNPRHLVRRRGQEARLRCSPMKGHSHVYWYRQLPEEGLKFMVYLQKENIIDESGMPKERFSAEFPKEGPSILRIQQVVRGDSAAYFCASSSYNLNSPLHFGNGTRLTVT.